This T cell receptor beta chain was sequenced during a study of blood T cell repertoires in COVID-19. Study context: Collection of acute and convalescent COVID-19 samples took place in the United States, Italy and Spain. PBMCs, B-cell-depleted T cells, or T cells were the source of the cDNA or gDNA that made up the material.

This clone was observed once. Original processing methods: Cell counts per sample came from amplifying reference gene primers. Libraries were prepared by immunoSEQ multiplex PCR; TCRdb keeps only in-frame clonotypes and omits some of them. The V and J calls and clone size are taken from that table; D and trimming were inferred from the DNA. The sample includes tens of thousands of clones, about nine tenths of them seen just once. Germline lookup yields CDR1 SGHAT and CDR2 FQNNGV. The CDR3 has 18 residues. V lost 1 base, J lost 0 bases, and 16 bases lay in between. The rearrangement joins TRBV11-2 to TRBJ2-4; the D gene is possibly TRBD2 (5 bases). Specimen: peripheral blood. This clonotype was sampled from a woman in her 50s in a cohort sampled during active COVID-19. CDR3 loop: CASSLVKIDYLAKNIQYF. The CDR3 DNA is TGTGCCAGCAGCTTAGTAAAAATTGACTACCTAGCCAAAAACATTCAGTACTTC.